A selection of T cell receptor beta chains follows, all from one sample in a study of neurological immune-mediated disorders. TCRdb fed the 5' RACE reads into MiXCR, producing one record per CDR3 protein. The table shows about 40,000 distinct CDR3 sequences, with 12% to 15% occurring only once. The sample taken for sequencing was PBMCs. The receptors were sampled from a woman aged 45 to 65 with HTLV-1-associated myelopathy (HAM/TSP). CDR3s include the opening cysteine and the closing phenylalanine or tryptophan. Fields, in order: clone size, D gene, V gene, J gene, CDR3 DNA, CDR3 protein. The D gene is left open where the match is weak. Only some rows state a clone size, as once, few, many or a class for expanded clones.

many,.,TRBV7-2,TRBJ1-1,TGTGCCAGCAGCTTAATTATCCTTGAAGCTTTCTTT,CASSLIILEAFF
.,.,TRBV7-9,TRBJ2-5,TGTGCCAGTAGCTTCGTAACCTCTCAAGAGACCCAGTACTTC,CASSFVTSQETQYF
once,.,TRBV7-2,TRBJ2-7,TGTGCCAGCAGCTTAAGCTGGGCAGGCTCCGAGCAGTACTTC,CASSLSWAGSEQYF
many,.,TRBV7-6,TRBJ2-2,TGTGCCAGCAGCTTAGGGCTTTCTACCGGGGAGCTGTTTTTT,CASSLGLSTGELFF
many,TRBD1,TRBV20-1,TRBJ1-1,TGCAGTGCTAGGGGACAGGGTACAGCTTTCTTT,CSARGQGTAFF
many,TRBD1,TRBV5-1,TRBJ2-6,TGCGCCAGCAGCTTCCGGGACAGAAGAACCAACGTCCTGACTTTC,CASSFRDRRTNVLTF
many,.,TRBV7-2,TRBJ2-2,TGTGCCAGCAGGACAGCTCTAGACACCGGGGAGCTGTTTTTT,CASRTALDTGELFF
many,.,TRBV20-1,TRBJ1-1,TGCAGTGCTAAACCCCCGGGCCTCACCCCGGCTTTCTTT,CSAKPPGLTPAFF
many,TRBD2,TRBV29-1,TRBJ2-7,TGCAGCGTTGGAATCCAGCGGGGTGCCGAGCAGTACTTC,CSVGIQRGAEQYF
many,.,TRBV7-2,TRBJ1-5,TGTGCCAGCAGCTTAAGATCGCGCAATCAGCCCCAGCATTTT,CASSLRSRNQPQHF
many,TRBD1,TRBV12-3/TRBV12-4,TRBJ1-1,TGTGCCAGCAGTTTAGTTGTGAGGACAGGGATGAACACTGAAGCTTTCTTT,CASSLVVRTGMNTEAFF
many,.,TRBV18,TRBJ1-2,TGTGCCAGCTCACCACCGACGGCAGGGTACTATGGCTACACCTTC,CASSPPTAGYYGYTF
many,TRBD1,TRBV5-6,TRBJ1-6,TGTGCCAGCAGCTCGGGACAGCCCAATTCACCCCTCCACTTT,CASSSGQPNSPLHF
many,.,TRBV14,TRBJ1-1,TGTGCCAGCAGCCAAGTCGCGGGGGGCGGATTTAGTATAAACACTGAAGCTTTCTTT,CASSQVAGGGFSINTEAFF
many,.,TRBV7-2,TRBJ1-2,TGTGCCAGCAGCAAGGACGGAGCCGGCTACACCTTC,CASSKDGAGYTF
many,TRBD2,TRBV24-1,TRBJ2-1,TGTGCCACCAGTGACTCGACTAGCGGGAGCTCCTACAATGAGCAGTTCTTC,CATSDSTSGSSYNEQFF
many,TRBD1,TRBV28,TRBJ2-5,TGTGCCAGCAGTTACAAAGGGACAGGGGATTGGGAGACCCAGTACTTC,CASSYKGTGDWETQYF
.,TRBD1,TRBV5-1,TRBJ2-7,TGCGCCAGCAGGTACAGACAGGGGGCGTTCTATGAGCAGTACTTC,CASRYRQGAFYEQYF
many,.,TRBV10-3,TRBJ2-1,TGTGCCATCAGTGAGAGGCTAGCGAACAATGAGCAGTTCTTC,CAISERLANNEQFF